A single sample gave rise to the 18 T cell receptor beta chains below, sequenced in a study of circulating CD8 cells and anti-PD-1 response in melanoma. The QIAseq Immune Repertoire TCR panel built the libraries from around 15 ng of total RNA. TCRdb re-called the reads through MiXCR, storing one row per CDR3 protein. The sample holds approximately 500 distinct CDR3 sequences, 10% to 11% seen once. Sorting of live CD3+CD8+TCRalphabeta+ cells by PD-1 and/or TIGIT gave four subsets. Sample: CD8+ T cells from PBMCs, taken at baseline or after one month of anti-PD-1 therapy (not recorded which). The receptors were gathered from a human donor with melanoma.

This clonotype rates as large. V gene TRBV7-8 combines with J gene TRBJ1-1, with 7 bases lining up with TRBD1. This CDR3 comprises 14 residues. Germline assignment: CDR1 SGHVS and CDR2 FQNEAQ. V lost 7 bases to trimming and J lost 5 bases; unmatched junction nucleotides: 10. The CDR3 loop reads CASILGGLGTEAFF. In DNA form, the CDR3 reads TGTGCCAGCATACTAGGGGGCCTGGGTACTGAAGCTTTCTTT.

This clonotype rates as medium-sized. The chain links TRBV27 to TRBJ1-2, with D possibly matching TRBD1 (6 bases). Trimming took 5 bases from V and 5 from J, leaving 12 bases between them. Germline lookup yields CDR1 MNHEY and CDR2 SMNVEV (reference sequence). CDR3 size: 13 residues. This CDR3 reads CASSLSTGYGYTF. Here the CDR3 DNA reads TGTGCCAGCAGTCTTAGCACAGGGTATGGCTACACCTTC.

This clonotype counts as medium-sized. The chain carries TRBV27 and TRBJ2-7; 8 bases agree with TRBD1. Germline CDR1 is MNHEY and CDR2 is SMNVEV (reference sequence). The CDR3 runs 13 residues. With 4 bases clipped from V and 5 bases from J, the junction kept 4 bases outside the gene matches. This chain's CDR3 is CASSSDRGHEQYF. CDR3 in DNA: TGTGCCAGCAGTTCCGACAGGGGACACGAGCAGTACTTC.

By frequency in the sample, this clonotype is medium-sized. The chain links TRBV6-6 to TRBJ2-1; D is unresolved. Germline CDR1 is MNHNY and CDR2 is SVGAGI (reference sequence). With 6 bases removed from V and 7 bases from J, the gap between germline ends came to 10 bases. The CDR3 sequence is 12 residues long. The CDR3 DNA reads TGTGCCAGCAGCCGCCCCAAAAATGAGCAGTTCTTC. Translation: CASSRPKNEQFF.

This clonotype counts as medium-sized (0.01 to 0.1%). The genes are TRBV6-2 or TRBV6-3 and TRBJ1-5; possibly TRBD1 for D (5 bases). Germline V gives CDR1 MNHEY, CDR2 SVGEGT. The CDR3 length is 16 residues. V lost 1 base to trimming and J lost 5 bases, with 15 bases between them. Here the CDR3 DNA reads TGTGCCAGCAGTTACTTAGCAGGGTGGATTGATCAGCCCCAGCATTTT. Its protein is CASSYLAGWIDQPQHF.

This clonotype is medium-sized by share. J is TRBJ2-1 and V is TRBV29-1; no clear D gene. This CDR3 contains 14 residues. Trimming cost V 0 bases and J 7 bases, with 13 bases left between them. Germline CDR1 is SQVTM and CDR2 is ANQGSEA. The CDR3 region has the DNA TGCAGCGTTGAAGATTTCCGGGTCCTAAATGAGCAGTTCTTC. It codes for CSVEDFRVLNEQFF.

Within the sample, this clonotype is medium-sized. CDR3 DNA: TGTGCCAGCAGCCTGCTGGATAAGAAAATAGCCTACGAGCAGTACTTC. This gives the protein CASSLLDKKIAYEQYF. The chain couples TRBV14 to TRBJ2-7; D is undetermined. This CDR3 contains 16 residues. From germline, CDR1 is SGHDN and CDR2 FVKESK. V lost 4 bases to trimming and J lost 2 bases, with 18 bases between them.

In this sample, this clonotype is medium-sized. The rearrangement uses TRBV7-9 and TRBJ1-1; D may be TRBD1 (5 bases). CDR1 and CDR2 from the germline V gene are SEHNR and FQNEAQ (reference sequence). V shed 5 bases and J shed 1 base, with 14 bases lying between them. The CDR3 is made up of 15 amino acids. The CDR3: CASSVQGQPNTEAFF. CDR3 bases: TGTGCCAGCAGCGTCCAAGGACAACCGAACACTGAAGCTTTCTTT.

Within the sample, this clonotype is medium-sized (0.01 to 0.1%). This rearrangement joins TRBV7-3 to TRBJ2-1; 7 bases map to TRBD2. The V segment lost 2 bases and the J segment 10 bases; nucleotides outside the gene matches: 5. CDR1 is SGHTA, CDR2 FQGTGA, per germline. This CDR3 is built from 13 residues. The CDR3 nucleotides are TGTGCCAGCAGCTTAGACAGCGGGGACGAGCAGTTCTTC. Protein: CASSLDSGDEQFF. The whole variable domain, remainder taken from reference TRBV7-3 and TRBJ2-1, is GAGVSQTPSNKVTEKGKYVELRCDPISGHTALYWYRQSLGQGPEFLIYFQGTGAADDSGLPNDRFFAVRPEGSVSTLKIQRTERGDSAVYLCASSLDSGDEQFFGPGTRLTVL.

This clonotype is termed medium-sized. V is TRBV28 and J is TRBJ2-5; 8 bases are a match to TRBD1. The CDR3 runs to 15 residues. CDR1 is MDHEN and CDR2 is SYDVKM in the germline V gene. The junction had 5 bases not matched to a gene; V was cut back by 3 bases and J by 2 bases. CDR3 sequence (DNA): TGTGCCAGCAGTTTCGGACAGGGTGGGCAAGAGACCCAGTACTTC. This sequence encodes CASSFGQGGQETQYF.

As regards this clonotype: A single base separates this from a much larger clone, so it may be a read error. This chain joins TRBV20-1 and TRBJ2-7; TRBD2 matches at 11 bases. Germline-derived CDR1 and CDR2 are DFQATT and SNEGSKA (reference sequence). The CDR3 is made up of 15 amino acids. CDR3 region: CSARAVGTSGYEKYF. CDR3 DNA: TGCAGTGCTAGAGCGGTGGGGACTAGCGGCTACGAGAAGTACTTC.

Points on this clonotype: A clone one base away is much larger, so this may be a read error. The chain combines TRBV19 with TRBJ1-5; no firm D call. This CDR3 has 13 residues. The V and J ends lost 6 bases and 4 bases respectively, with 10 bases between them. CDR1 is LNHDA and CDR2 is SQIVND in the germline V gene (reference sequence). In nucleotides, the CDR3 is TGTGCCAGTAGACTCCAGATTAATCAGCCCCAGCATTTT. Translated, it gives CASRLQINQPQHF.

This chain connects TRBV2 to TRBJ2-1, with 8 bases identical to TRBD1. The CDR3 loop spans 18 amino acids. V shed 1 base, J shed 0 bases, and the junction held 8 bases outside the gene matches. Germline V gene sequence: CDR1 SNHLY, CDR2 FYNNEI. Here the CDR3 reads CASSEVAGGTSSYNEQFF. As DNA, the CDR3 is TGTGCCAGCAGTGAAGTGGCAGGGGGCACGAGCTCCTACAATGAGCAGTTCTTC.

By sample fraction, this clonotype is medium-sized. The chain has TRBV19 and TRBJ2-1, with TRBD2 matching over 10 bases. Germline V CDR1 and CDR2: LNHDA, SQIVND (reference sequence). The CDR3 has 15 residues. After removal of 8 bases from V and 10 bases from J, the junction contained 14 bases not matched to a gene. CDR3 coding DNA: TGTGCCAGTGTGTTAGCGGGGGGCCGGTGGGAGGAGCAGTTCTTC. Translating gives CASVLAGGRWEEQFF.

In its sample, this clonotype is medium-sized (0.01 to 0.1%). The rearrangement joins TRBV20-1 to TRBJ1-2; D gene uncertain. This CDR3 region has 14 residues. Deletions cut 3 bases from V and 3 bases from J, with 14 bases between. CDR1 DFQATT and CDR2 SNEGSKA come from the germline V gene (reference sequence). The DNA of the CDR3 is TGCAGTGCTAGGCCCCACGGGAAGGACTATGGCTACACCTTC. Residues: CSARPHGKDYGYTF.

This clonotype qualifies as medium-sized (0.01 to 0.1%). The chain combines TRBV29-1 with TRBJ2-1; 11 positions agree with TRBD2. The CDR3 runs 14 residues. Trimming at V came to 5 bases and at J to 5 bases, leaving 5 bases not matched to a gene. Germline V gene data show CDR1 as SQVTM and CDR2 as ANQGSEA. The CDR3 loop reads CSVYTSGGNNEQFF. CDR3 DNA sequence: TGCAGCGTTTACACTAGCGGGGGAAACAATGAGCAGTTCTTC.

This clonotype is medium-sized within its sample. The CDR3 DNA reads as TGTGCCAGCAGTTACTCGAGCGCGACGTTTGCAACTAATGAAAAACTGTTTTTT. Its translation: CASSYSSATFATNEKLFF. The rearrangement joins TRBV6-6 to TRBJ1-4; no clear D. Germline-derived CDR1 and CDR2 are MNHNY and SVGAGI (reference sequence). The CDR3 runs 18 residues. V was shortened by 0 bases and J by 0 bases, with 14 bases between the two germline ends.

In its sample, this clonotype is medium-sized (0.01 to 0.1%). The rearrangement links TRBV5-4 to TRBJ2-2; no clear D. The CDR3 loop spans 13 amino acids. Deletions cut 2 bases from V and 6 bases from J, with 8 bases between. Germline V gene lookup returns CDR1 SGHNT and CDR2 YYREEE (reference sequence). The chain's CDR3 is CASSFSDPGELFF. The CDR3, as DNA: TGTGCCAGCAGCTTTAGTGATCCCGGGGAGCTGTTTTTT.